A selection of T cell receptor beta chains follows, all from one sample in a study of T-cell reconstitution after alpha-beta-depleted transplantation in children. TCRdb passed the PCR reads through MiXCR, listing each CDR3 protein once. The repertoire consists of 400,000 to 500,000 distinct CDR3 sequences, with roughly 11% occurring once and the leading ten covering 4.5% to 7%. This material consisted of PBMCs from the stem cell graft donor, taken from the stem cell graft. These receptors all stem from a human donor who donated a stem cell graft to a child with acute myeloid leukemia. Both conserved end residues are trimmed from each CDR3. Each record gives: J gene, V gene, CDR3 protein.

TRBJ2-2	TRBV4-2	ASSQELGTAGELF
TRBJ1-2	TRBV7-8	ASGDSGQGRRGYT
TRBJ2-3	TRBV5-1	ASSLGQPTDTQY
TRBJ2-7	TRBV6-5	ASSYSKGSHEQY
TRBJ2-7	TRBV5-1	ASSPGTATYEQY
TRBJ1-1	TRBV7-9	ASRSLQGSMNTEAF
TRBJ2-5	TRBV10-2	ASRDSGGRETQY
TRBJ2-1	TRBV20-1	SANGSPLGNNEQF
TRBJ1-5	TRBV20-1	SAGGTDSNQPQH
TRBJ2-2	TRBV4-3	ASSPLLSNTGELF